Listed below are T cell receptor beta chains from one sample, sequenced in a study of cytomegalovirus exposure and HLA in healthy donors. Sequencing used immunoSEQ multiplex PCR; TCRdb keeps in-frame clones, though not all of them. The sample has under 150,000 clones; around 77% are singletons. The specimen sequenced was PBMCs. The source of these receptors is a woman between 25 and 40 years old in good health and CMV-seropositive. CDR3s include the opening cysteine and the closing phenylalanine or tryptophan. A D gene is named only where the DNA matches it firmly. Expanded clones are given a class, and other clones once, few, many or no size at all.

cdr3_aa cdr3_nt clone_size j_call d_call v_call
CATQGSTEAFF TGTGCCACACAGGGGTCCACTGAAGCTTTCTTT . TRBJ1-1 TRBD1 TRBV18
CASSQTGLAGRRTDTQYF TGTGCCAGCAGCCAAACGGGACTAGCGGGGCGCCGCACAGATACGCAGTATTTT . TRBJ2-3 TRBD2 TRBV7-6
CASSQEPGQVINQPQHF TGCGCCAGCAGCCAGGAACCGGGACAGGTGATAAATCAGCCCCAGCATTTT . TRBJ1-5 TRBD1 TRBV4-1
CASSGTSGSGTDTQYF TGTGCCAGCAGTGGGACTAGCGGGAGTGGGACAGATACGCAGTATTTT . TRBJ2-3 TRBD2 TRBV25-1
CASSTRTGEKGAFF TGTGCCAGCAGCACCCGGACAGGGGAAAAGGGGGCTTTCTTT . TRBJ1-1 TRBD1 TRBV11-3
CASSYNPSLAGRTDTQYF TGCGCCAGCAGCTACAACCCCTCCCTAGCGGGACGCACAGATACGCAGTATTTT . TRBJ2-3 TRBD2 TRBV5-1
CASSESGGAYNEQFF TGCGCCAGCAGTGAGAGCGGGGGGGCCTACAATGAGCAGTTCTTC . TRBJ2-1 TRBD2 TRBV10-1
CSGFDSMNTEAFF TGCAGCGGATTCGACTCGATGAACACTGAAGCTTTCTTT . TRBJ1-1 . TRBV29-1
CASSEEGAYEQYF TGTGCTAGCAGTGAGGAGGGGGCATACGAGCAGTACTTC few TRBJ2-7 . TRBV2
CASSVAAGVDEQFF TGTGCCAGCAGTGTGGCGGCGGGGGTCGATGAGCAGTTCTTC . TRBJ2-1 TRBD2 TRBV6-4
CASSIQQGSTEAFF TGTGCCAGTAGTATTCAGCAGGGGTCCACTGAAGCTTTCTTT . TRBJ1-1 . TRBV19
CASSEVRHEQYF TGTGCCAGCAGTGAGGTGCGGCACGAGCAGTACTTC . TRBJ2-7 . TRBV2
CAWNKRQGAGQPQHF TGTGCCTGGAATAAGCGACAGGGGGCTGGACAGCCCCAGCATTTT . TRBJ1-5 TRBD1 TRBV30
CASSLSPKQEWYF TGTGCCAGCAGTTTATCGCCCAAACAGGAGTGGTACTTC . TRBJ2-7 . TRBV27
CASSRSQQGNAEAFF TGTGCCAGCAGCCGTTCCCAACAGGGAAATGCTGAAGCTTTCTTT . TRBJ1-1 . TRBV11-3
CSVVWENNQPQHF TGCAGCGTTGTATGGGAGAACAATCAGCCCCAGCATTTT . TRBJ1-5 . TRBV29-1
CASSLQGQETQYF TGTGCCAGCAGTTTGCAGGGACAAGAGACCCAGTACTTC . TRBJ2-5 . TRBV27
CASSAAGTGNQPQHF TGCGCCAGCAGCGCGGCCGGGACAGGGAATCAGCCCCAGCATTTT few TRBJ1-5 TRBD1 TRBV4-1
CTSSQDRQGESNYGYTF TGCACCAGCAGCCAAGATCGGCAGGGGGAATCTAACTATGGCTACACCTTC . TRBJ1-2 . TRBV1
CASSQSRDTQYF TGTGCCAGCAGCCAATCACGGGATACGCAGTATTTT . TRBJ2-3 . TRBV11-1
CASSAQGEPGNTIYF TGTGCCAGCAGTGCTCAGGGGGAGCCTGGAAACACCATATATTTT . TRBJ1-3 TRBD1 TRBV28
CASSQRTGPESPLHF TGCGCCAGCAGCCAAAGGACAGGCCCCGAGTCACCCCTCCACTTT . TRBJ1-6 TRBD1 TRBV4-1
CASSPSRDEQFF TGTGCCAGCTCACCAAGCAGGGATGAGCAGTTCTTC . TRBJ2-1 . TRBV18
CASSQAGTGNEPQHF TGTGCCAGCAGCCAAGCCGGGACAGGGAATGAGCCCCAGCATTTT . TRBJ1-5 TRBD1 TRBV4-2
CASSSGGYGYTF TGTGCCAGCAGCTCCGGTGGCTATGGCTACACCTTC once TRBJ1-2 . TRBV7-2
CASSVGDRVYNSPLHF TGTGCCAGCAGCGTCGGAGACAGGGTCTATAATTCACCCCTCCACTTT . TRBJ1-6 TRBD1 TRBV9
CASSVDGTTYNEQFF TGTGCCAGCAGTGTAGATGGGACTACCTACAATGAGCAGTTCTTC . TRBJ2-1 TRBD2 TRBV2
CASSQGTGAFTLHF TGTGCCAGCAGCCAGGGGACAGGGGCTTTCACCCTCCACTTT few TRBJ1-6 TRBD1 TRBV14
CASSEYVGGSTEAFF TGTGCCAGCAGTGAATATGTGGGGGGGTCGACTGAAGCTTTCTTT . TRBJ1-1 . TRBV25-1
CASSEILGDGTRCF TGTGCCAGCAGTGAAATACTAGGGGACGGGACTCGCTGCTTC . TRBJ2-7 . TRBV2
CASGRSGGNTIYF TGTGCCAGCGGGAGATCTGGCGGAAACACCATATATTTT . TRBJ1-3 . TRBV6-5
CASSFRGQGTEAFF TGTGCCAGCAGCTTCCGAGGGCAAGGCACTGAAGCTTTCTTT . TRBJ1-1 . TRBV11-1
CASSAPGRGTEAFF TGTGCCAGCAGCGCCCCGGGTAGGGGCACTGAAGCTTTCTTT . TRBJ1-1 . TRBV6-1
CASSPPPVNYNSPLHF TGTGCCAGCTCACCACCGCCGGTTAACTATAATTCACCCCTCCACTTT . TRBJ1-6 . TRBV18
CASTTGPGNTIYF TGTGCCAGTACGACAGGACCTGGAAACACCATATATTTT once TRBJ1-3 . TRBV2
CASSLWTGTTGELFF TGTGCCAGCAGCTTATGGACAGGGACCACCGGGGAGCTGTTTTTT . TRBJ2-2 TRBD1 TRBV11-3
CASSVRDRTSTDTQYF TGTGCCAGCAGCGTAAGGGACAGAACTAGCACAGATACGCAGTATTTT . TRBJ2-3 TRBD1 TRBV9
CASSLAWPRGYGYTF TGTGCCAGCAGCTTAGCATGGCCGAGAGGGTATGGCTACACCTTC . TRBJ1-2 . TRBV11-2
CASRPGQTYNEQFF TGTGCCAGCAGACCGGGACAGACTTACAATGAGCAGTTCTTC . TRBJ2-1 TRBD1 TRBV5-8
CASSPRVAYEQYF TGTGCCAGCAGCCCCCGGGTCGCCTACGAGCAGTACTTC . TRBJ2-7 . TRBV6-5
CASSVRHADGEQFF TGTGCCAGCAGCGTACGACATGCCGACGGTGAGCAGTTCTTC . TRBJ2-1 . TRBV9
CASISTSGGRETQYF TGTGCCAGTATTTCGACTAGCGGGGGGAGGGAGACCCAGTACTTC . TRBJ2-5 TRBD2 TRBV19
CASSRPDSPYEQYF TGTGCCAGCAGCAGGCCGGACAGCCCCTACGAGCAGTACTTC . TRBJ2-7 . TRBV7-9
CASSQELADTGDTQYF TGTGCCAGCAGCCAAGAGTTAGCGGACACGGGAGATACGCAGTATTTT . TRBJ2-3 . TRBV4-2
CASTYDTRTEAFF TGCGCCAGCACCTATGACACGCGAACTGAAGCTTTCTTT . TRBJ1-1 . TRBV5-1
CASSYRQGNLKFF TGTGCCAGCAGTTACCGACAGGGGAATTTAAAGTTCTTC . TRBJ2-1 TRBD1 TRBV6-5
CAGSRVPYGTANYGYTF TGTGCCGGTAGTAGAGTCCCATACGGGACAGCTAACTATGGCTACACCTTC . TRBJ1-2 TRBD1 TRBV19
CASSLGGGGASQETQYF TGTGCCAGCAGCTTGGGGGGCGGGGGGGCAAGCCAAGAGACCCAGTACTTC once TRBJ2-5 TRBD2 TRBV5-4
CASSVTSGNNEQFF TGTGCCAGCAGCGTGACTAGCGGCAACAATGAGCAGTTCTTC few TRBJ2-1 TRBD2 TRBV9
CASSGDRDAYNSPLHF TGTGCCAGCAGCGGGGACAGGGATGCCTATAATTCACCCCTCCACTTT few TRBJ1-6 TRBD1 TRBV5-4
CASSQLDRKNQPQHF TGCGCCAGCAGCCAACTCGACAGGAAGAATCAGCCCCAGCATTTT few TRBJ1-5 . TRBV4-1
CASSLQGGTEAFF TGCGCCAGCAGCTTACAGGGTGGCACTGAAGCTTTCTTT . TRBJ1-1 . TRBV5-1
CASTSAGVGEQYF TGTGCCAGCACCTCGGCAGGGGTAGGCGAGCAGTACTTC . TRBJ2-7 . TRBV6-5
CASQRADRSSYEQYF TGTGCCAGTCAGCGGGCGGACCGGAGCTCCTACGAGCAGTACTTC . TRBJ2-7 . TRBV11-1
CASSRTSGTGSTDTQYF TGTGCCAGCAGCAGAACCTCCGGGACAGGATCCACAGATACGCAGTATTTT . TRBJ2-3 TRBD1 TRBV7-9
CASSVAGELFF TGTGCCAGCAGTGTAGCCGGGGAGCTGTTTTTT . TRBJ2-2 . TRBV2
CASSDPGYYEQYF TGTGCCAGCAGTGATCCGGGATACTACGAGCAGTACTTC . TRBJ2-7 . TRBV6-5